Shown below are 18 T cell receptor beta chains from a single sample sequenced in a study of T cells expressing NK-cell markers. No DNA is given; TCRdb re-called the 5' RACE reads and lists each CDR3 protein once. The repertoire table contains fewer than 400,000 distinct CDR3 sequences. The sequencing sample was made of blood T cells: a sorted CD56 or NKG2C T cell subset, CD4+ or CD8+ T cells, or bulk PBMC T cells (not recorded which). All receptors come from a man aged 18 to 69 in good health.

The rearrangement uses TRBV6-1 and TRBJ2-7; the TCRdb D gene call, TRBD2, has no DNA to confirm it. In germline, CDR1 is MNHNS, CDR2 SASEGT. The CDR3 is 14 amino acids. Here the CDR3 reads CASRNLAATYEQYF.

The chain recombines TRBV6-1 with TRBJ2-2. This CDR3 comprises 16 residues. In germline, CDR1 is MNHNS, CDR2 SASEGT. This CDR3 is CASSRLQYSNTGELFF.

The rearrangement links TRBV7-8 to TRBJ2-7; TCRdb outputs TRBD2, but without DNA this stays unchecked. The CDR3 is made up of 16 amino acids. Germline assignment: CDR1 SGHVS and CDR2 FQNEAQ. The chain's CDR3 is CASSQRQGQAGSLKDF.

The CDR3 is CAISESKGTGGKNIQYF. J is TRBJ2-4 and V is TRBV10-3; TCRdb outputs TRBD1, but without DNA this stays unchecked. Germline CDR1 is ENHRY and CDR2 is SYGVKD. This CDR3 region has 17 residues.

The V call is TRBV5-1, the J call TRBJ2-7; TCRdb names TRBD1, which stays unverified in the absence of DNA. Germline V gives CDR1 SGHRS, CDR2 YFSETQ. This CDR3 is 15 amino acids long. The chain's CDR3 is CASSLSGQISYEQYF.

This chain links TRBV6-1 with TRBJ1-4; the TCRdb D gene call, TRBD1, has no DNA to confirm it. In germline, CDR1 is MNHNS, CDR2 SASEGT. This CDR3 has 14 residues. CDR3 protein: CASSRFDRNEKLFF.

The gene calls are TRBV7-9 and TRBJ2-7; without DNA, the TCRdb call of TRBD2 cannot be checked. CDR1 and CDR2 from the germline V gene are SEHNR and FQNEAQ (reference sequence). This CDR3 region has 13 residues. The CDR3: CASSKGGLGEQYF.

The chain links TRBV20-1 to TRBJ2-1; the TCRdb D gene call, TRBD2, has no DNA to confirm it. Germline V lookup: CDR1 DFQATT, CDR2 SNEGSKA (reference sequence). The CDR3 is made up of 15 amino acids. The chain's CDR3 is CSARSSRYTYNEQFF.

The chain has TRBV9 and TRBJ1-1; the TCRdb call, TRBD1, lacks DNA for checking. Germline V gives CDR1 SGDLS, CDR2 YYNGEE. The CDR3 spans 15 residues. CDR3 sequence reads: CASSVGQGSYTEAFF. The whole variable domain, remainder taken from reference TRBV9 and TRBJ1-1, is DSGVTQTPKHLITATGQRVTLRCSPRSGDLSVYWYQQSLDQGLQFLIQYYNGEERAKGNILERFSAQQFPDLHSELNLSSLELGDSALYFCASSVGQGSYTEAFFGQGTRLTVV.

The chain carries TRBV5-1 and TRBJ2-7; the D call from TCRdb, TRBD2, cannot be confirmed without DNA. CDR1 and CDR2 from the germline V gene are SGHRS and YFSETQ. CDR3 size: 16 residues. This chain's CDR3 is CASTSGTSGGAEEQYF.

The chain uses TRBV10-3 and TRBJ2-3; TCRdb gives TRBD1 as the D gene, but with no DNA this cannot be confirmed. Germline V gives CDR1 ENHRY, CDR2 SYGVKD. The CDR3 runs to 15 residues. This CDR3 reads CAISESGQPGDTQYF.

V and J are TRBV3-1 and TRBJ1-1. This CDR3 is built from 13 residues. Germline V gene sequence: CDR1 LGHDT, CDR2 YNNKEL (reference sequence). CDR3 sequence reads: CASSLRMHTEAFF.

V gene TRBV29-1 combines with J gene TRBJ2-7; lacking DNA, the TRBD2 call made by TCRdb goes unchecked. The CDR3 contains 16 residues. Germline-derived CDR1 and CDR2 are SQVTM and ANQGSEA. The CDR3 sequence is CSVEGTRRGGLYEQYF.

This sequence joins TRBV6-5 and TRBJ2-1; absent DNA, TCRdb's TRBD1 call cannot be checked. The CDR3 runs to 16 residues. Germline V gene data show CDR1 as MNHEY and CDR2 as SVGAGI. The CDR3 spells CASSLQGTFSYNEQFF.

The chain combines TRBV2 with TRBJ2-7; TCRdb names TRBD2, which stays unverified in the absence of DNA. CDR1 is SNHLY, CDR2 FYNNEI, per germline. CDR3 length: 14 amino acids. CDR3 sequence: CASRETSGGGEQYF.

V and J are TRBV7-9 and TRBJ1-1. The CDR3 is made up of 13 amino acids. CDR1 SEHNR and CDR2 FQNEAQ come from the germline V gene (reference sequence). The CDR3 reads CASSLSYGAEAFF.

The CDR3 reads CASMGVGLETQYF. This chain joins TRBV5-1 and TRBJ2-5; TCRdb's D gene call, TRBD2, goes unchecked for lack of DNA. The CDR3 extends over 13 amino acids. CDR1 is SGHRS and CDR2 is YFSETQ in the germline V gene.

This chain links TRBV19 with TRBJ2-3; no DNA is available, so the TRBD2 call from TCRdb remains unchecked. CDR1 LNHDA and CDR2 SQIVND come from the germline V gene (reference sequence). This CDR3 has 14 amino acids. CDR3 loop: CASRPSGALDTQYF.